One and the same sample provided the 24 T cell receptor beta chains below, sequenced in a study of blood T cell repertoires in COVID-19. Only in-frame clones appear in the TCRdb table, and some are missing; sequencing was by immunoSEQ multiplex PCR. The table includes roughly 100,000 clones, approximately 85% detected once. Sequenced: peripheral blood. The receptors shown here come from a man aged 50 to 60 with acute or convalescent COVID-19.

The chain combines TRBV4-2 with TRBJ2-3, with 8 nucleotides matching TRBD2. CDR3 length: 17 residues. V gave up 3 bases and J gave up 1 base; unmatched junction bases: 9. In germline, CDR1 is LGHNA, CDR2 YNFKEQ. The CDR3 DNA reads as TGTGCCAGCAGCCACCCCCCGGGGGGGAAGGGCACAGATACGCAGTATTTT. Translated, it gives CASSHPPGGKGTDTQYF.

This chain connects TRBV19 to TRBJ1-4; D is uncertain. The germline gives CDR1 LNHDA, CDR2 SQIVND (reference sequence). Trimming removed 2 bases from V and 3 bases from J, with 10 bases in between. This CDR3 comprises 15 residues. The DNA of the CDR3 is TGTGCCAGTAGTATAATGACAACATCTAATGAAAAACTGTTTTTT. Amino acid sequence: CASSIMTTSNEKLFF.

The gene calls are TRBV7-9 and TRBJ2-3; possible D gene TRBD1, 6 bases. There are 14 residues in the CDR3. Trimming removed 0 bases at V and 10 bases at J, with 14 bases between. From germline, CDR1 is SEHNR and CDR2 FQNEAQ (reference sequence). The CDR3 nucleotides read TGTGCCAGCAGCTTAGCCCTGAGCAGGACAGCGCAGTATTTT. The encoded protein is CASSLALSRTAQYF.

V gene TRBV18 combines with J gene TRBJ1-2; D is perhaps TRBD1 (5 bases). The CDR3 totals 15 residues. Per germline, CDR1 KGHSH and CDR2 LQKENI. The germline V and J ends were trimmed by 0 bases and 2 bases, with 10 bases remaining between them. CDR3 sequence: CASSPPSKGNYGYTF. CDR3 in DNA: TGTGCCAGCTCACCACCGTCCAAGGGGAACTATGGCTACACCTTC.

The V and J genes are TRBV2 and TRBJ2-7; 8 bases are shared with TRBD1. This CDR3 spans 13 amino acids. Trimming cost V 9 bases and J 7 bases; bases outside gene matches: 11. The V gene's germline CDR1 is SNHLY and CDR2 FYNNEI. The DNA of the CDR3 is TGTGCCAGTAGACAGGGGCTCGACAGGGAGCAGTACTTC. This gives the protein CASRQGLDREQYF.

The chain links TRBV4-1 to TRBJ2-1; 13 nucleotides agree with TRBD2. The CDR3 loop spans 16 amino acids. The ends lost 4 bases at V and 3 bases at J; junction bases unmatched: 3. Germline CDR1 is MGHRA and CDR2 is YSYEKL. CDR3 sequence (DNA): TGCGCCAGCAGCCCTACTAGCGGGGGGGACTACAATGAGCAGTTCTTC. Residues: CASSPTSGGDYNEQFF.

The rearrangement links TRBV3-1 (or the pseudogene TRBV3-2) to TRBJ2-3, with D possibly being TRBD2 (5 bases). CDR1 is LGHDT, CDR2 YNNKEL, per germline (reference sequence). V was shortened by 7 bases and J by 2 bases, with 13 bases between the two germline ends. The CDR3 spans 14 residues. CDR3 amino acids: CASNPGTFTDTQYF. The CDR3 DNA reads TGTGCCAGCAACCCGGGAACTTTCACAGATACGCAGTATTTT.

The chain carries TRBV11-2 and TRBJ2-1, with 8 bases identical to TRBD2. The germline V gene has CDR1 SGHAT and CDR2 FQNNGV. The trim removed 7 bases at V and 7 bases at J, leaving 3 bases unmatched. The CDR3 spans 12 residues. CDR3 nucleotide sequence: TGTGCCAGCAAGCGGGGGCGGAATGAGCAGTTCTTC. Amino acid sequence: CASKRGRNEQFF.

V and J are TRBV20-1 and TRBJ1-4, with D perhaps matching TRBD1 (5 bases). The CDR3 consists of 11 residues. Trimming removed 3 bases from V and 8 bases from J, with 7 bases in between. CDR1 is DFQATT, CDR2 SNEGSKA, per germline (reference sequence). The CDR3 sequence: CSARRTEKLFF. Here the CDR3 DNA reads TGCAGTGCTAGGCGGACAGAAAAACTGTTTTTT.

The CDR3 region is CASSRVSTAGGSTEAFF. CDR3 coding DNA: TGTGCCAGCAGCCGGGTCTCAACGGCGGGTGGGAGTACTGAAGCTTTCTTT. This chain connects TRBV7-8 to TRBJ1-1, with no clear D. This CDR3 is 17 amino acids long. The germline CDR1 and CDR2 sequences are SGHVS and FQNEAQ. V was pared by 5 bases and J by 5 bases, with 24 bases between.

This clone was recorded once. The chain recombines TRBV9 with TRBJ2-7; 11 bases agree with TRBD2. The CDR3 has 15 amino acids. Trimming took 0 bases from V and 5 from J; bases not matched to a gene: 4. Germline V lookup: CDR1 SGDLS, CDR2 YYNGEE. The DNA for the CDR3 is TGTGCCAGCAGCGTAGGACTAGCGGGATCCCACGAGCAGTACTTC. Translation: CASSVGLAGSHEQYF. The variable domain in full, completed from reference TRBV9 and TRBJ2-7, reads DSGVTQTPKHLITATGQRVTLRCSPRSGDLSVYWYQQSLDQGLQFLIQYYNGEERAKGNILERFSAQQFPDLHSELNLSSLELGDSALYFCASSVGLAGSHEQYFGPGTRLTVT.

The chain employs TRBV2 and TRBJ2-7, with 10 bases fitting TRBD1. Germline V gene data show CDR1 as SNHLY and CDR2 as FYNNEI. V lost 6 bases to trimming and J lost 6 bases; unmatched junction nucleotides: 5. CDR3 length equals 13 residues. DNA of the CDR3: TGTGCCAGCAGCGGGACAGGGGCTCCCGAGCAGTACTTC. Protein: CASSGTGAPEQYF. The variable domain in full, completed from reference TRBV2 and TRBJ2-7, reads EPEVTQTPSHQVTQMGQEVILRCVPISNHLYFYWYRQILGQKVEFLVSFYNNEISEKSEIFDDQFSVERPDGSNFTLKIRSTKLEDSAMYFCASSGTGAPEQYFGPGTRLTVT.

CDR3 sequence: CASSLGLGGTQYF. In DNA, the CDR3 is TGTGCCAGCAGCCTCGGACTAGGGGGGACCCAGTACTTC. The chain joins TRBV7-3 to TRBJ2-5, with a tentative D call TRBD2 (7 bases). Trimming stripped 5 bases from V and 7 bases from J, with 14 bases between. CDR1 is SGHTA, CDR2 FQGTGA, per germline. CDR3 size: 13 residues.

The CDR3 DNA reads as TGTGCCACCAGTCGTACGGGGGACAGGGAGACCCAGTACTTC. This sequence encodes CATSRTGDRETQYF. The chain employs TRBV24-1 and TRBJ2-5, with 8 bases identical to TRBD1. The ends lost 6 bases at V and 5 bases at J; junction bases unmatched: 7. Per germline, CDR1 KGHDR and CDR2 SFDVKD. CDR3 length: 14 residues.

The chain has TRBV10-3 and TRBJ1-2, with 9 bases fitting TRBD1. The CDR3 sequence is 14 residues long. Germline CDR1 and CDR2: ENHRY and SYGVKD. V lost 5 bases and J lost 3; bases outside the gene matches: 4. CDR3 in DNA: TGTGCCATCAGTCCCCGGGACAGGGACTATGGCTACACCTTC. The encoded protein is CAISPRDRDYGYTF.

The chain is built from TRBV11-2 and TRBJ2-1; 14 positions agree with TRBD2. The junction had 3 bases not matched to a gene; V was cut back by 1 base and J by 7 bases. The CDR3 is 16 residues long. Germline CDR1 and CDR2: SGHAT and FQNNGV. The CDR3 bases are TGTGCCAGCAGCTTAGGACTAGCGGGGGGGCTAAATGAGCAGTTCTTC. Translated, it gives CASSLGLAGGLNEQFF.

This chain uses TRBV18 with TRBJ1-1, with D unresolved. The CDR3 spans 16 residues. V was cut by 2 bases and J by 0 bases, with 13 bases left in between. The germline CDR1 and CDR2 sequences are KGHSH and LQKENI. The CDR3 is CASSPWHSRMNTEAFF. The DNA of the CDR3 is TGTGCCAGCTCACCATGGCATTCCAGGATGAACACTGAAGCTTTCTTT.

The chain joins TRBV24-1 to TRBJ1-4; 7 positions match TRBD1. The trim removed 5 bases at V and 5 bases at J, leaving 7 bases unmatched. Germline V gene sequence: CDR1 KGHDR, CDR2 SFDVKD. This CDR3 is built from 15 residues. CDR3 DNA: TGTGCCACCAGTGCCCGGGACAGCCTAAATGAAAAACTGTTTTTT. It specifies CATSARDSLNEKLFF.

The chain employs TRBV7-2 and TRBJ2-3; 9 bases map to TRBD2. The V and J ends lost 6 bases and 3 bases, in that order; junction bases with no gene match: 7. The length of the CDR3 is 15 residues. Per germline, CDR1 SGHTA and CDR2 FQGNSA. CDR3 in DNA: TGTGCCAGCAGTTCGAGACTAGCGGAAACAGATACGCAGTATTTT. This sequence encodes CASSSRLAETDTQYF. Looking up the rest from reference TRBV7-2 and TRBJ2-3 gives the full variable domain: GAGVSQSPSNKVTEKGKDVELRCDPISGHTALYWYRQSLGQGLEFLIYFQGNSAPDKSGLPSDRFSAERTGGSVSTLTIQRTQQEDSAVYLCASSSRLAETDTQYFGPGTRLTVL.

This chain uses TRBV7-3 with TRBJ2-1; 8 nucleotides agree with TRBD2. V gave up 5 bases and J gave up 3 bases; unmatched junction bases: 3. The CDR3 is 14 amino acids. The V gene's germline CDR1 is SGHTA and CDR2 FQGTGA. Written as DNA, the CDR3 is TGTGCCAGCAGCCCCGGGAGGGTCTACAATGAGCAGTTCTTC. As protein: CASSPGRVYNEQFF.

This chain uses TRBV6-1 with TRBJ2-1, with TRBD1 identical over 9 bases. V was pared by 2 bases and J by 7 bases, with 6 bases of the junction left unmatched. Germline-derived CDR1 and CDR2 are MNHNS and SASEGT. This CDR3 has 15 residues. CDR3 residues: CASSEYRGPRNEQFF. CDR3 bases: TGTGCCAGCAGTGAATACAGGGGGCCTAGGAATGAGCAGTTCTTC.

V is TRBV4-1 and J is TRBJ2-7; 8 nucleotides match TRBD2. Germline loops: CDR1 MGHRA, CDR2 YSYEKL. CDR3 length: 17 amino acids. Trimming took 1 base from V and 5 from J; bases not matched to a gene: 13. The chain's CDR3 is CASSQGAQREILDEQYF. CDR3 nucleotides: TGCGCCAGCAGCCAAGGAGCCCAGCGGGAGATCTTGGACGAGCAGTACTTC.

V is TRBV6-5 and J is TRBJ1-4; TRBD1 matches at 7 bases. The germline V gene encodes CDR1 MNHEY and CDR2 SVGAGI. After removal of 5 bases from V and 3 bases from J, the junction contained 9 bases not matched to a gene. CDR3 size: 16 residues. The CDR3 sequence: CASSHFSGGSNEKLFF. CDR3 sequence (DNA): TGTGCCAGCAGTCACTTTTCAGGGGGATCTAATGAAAAACTGTTTTTT.

This rearrangement joins TRBV11-3 to TRBJ2-7; TRBD1 aligns across 10 bases. CDR3 length equals 15 residues. The V and J ends lost 5 bases and 3 bases, in that order; junction bases with no gene match: 7. Per the germline V gene, CDR1 is SGHNT and CDR2 is YENEEA. CDR3 sequence: CASSPMTGGVYEQYF. Written as DNA, the CDR3 is TGTGCCAGCAGCCCAATGACAGGGGGCGTCTACGAGCAGTACTTC.